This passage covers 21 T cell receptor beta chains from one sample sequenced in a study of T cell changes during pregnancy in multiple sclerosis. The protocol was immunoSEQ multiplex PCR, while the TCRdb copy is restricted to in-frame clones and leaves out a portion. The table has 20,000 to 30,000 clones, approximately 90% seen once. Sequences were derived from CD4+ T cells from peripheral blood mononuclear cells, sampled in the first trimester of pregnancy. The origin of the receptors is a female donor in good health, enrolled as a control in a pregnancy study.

The CDR3 here is CASSVGGTGIDEQYF. The CDR3 coding sequence is TGTGCCAGCAGCGTAGGGGGGACAGGGATCGACGAGCAGTACTTC. This chain uses TRBV9 with TRBJ2-7; 9 bases fit TRBD1. CDR1 and CDR2 from the germline V gene are SGDLS and YYNGEE. The CDR3 has 15 amino acids. The ends lost 0 bases at V and 5 bases at J; junction bases unmatched: 6.

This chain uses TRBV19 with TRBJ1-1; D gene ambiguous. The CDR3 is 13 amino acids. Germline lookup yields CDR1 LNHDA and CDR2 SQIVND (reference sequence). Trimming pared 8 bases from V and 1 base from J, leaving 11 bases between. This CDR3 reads CASYARGNTEAFF. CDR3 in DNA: TGTGCCAGTTATGCCCGCGGGAACACTGAAGCTTTCTTT.

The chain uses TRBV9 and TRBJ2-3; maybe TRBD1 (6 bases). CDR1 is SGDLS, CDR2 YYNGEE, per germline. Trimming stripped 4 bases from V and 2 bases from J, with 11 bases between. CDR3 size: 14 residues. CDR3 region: CASSTDRHTDTQYF. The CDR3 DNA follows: TGTGCCAGCAGCACGGACAGACACACAGATACGCAGTATTTT.

Here the CDR3 reads CASSMGTDASKGYTF. Here the CDR3 DNA reads TGTGCCAGCAGTATGGGGACAGACGCCTCTAAGGGCTACACCTTC. This chain connects TRBV27 to TRBJ1-2; 7 nucleotides line up with TRBD1. Trimming removed 5 bases from V and 8 bases from J; junction bases left unmatched: 14. There are 15 residues in the CDR3. The germline V gene has CDR1 MNHEY and CDR2 SMNVEV (reference sequence).

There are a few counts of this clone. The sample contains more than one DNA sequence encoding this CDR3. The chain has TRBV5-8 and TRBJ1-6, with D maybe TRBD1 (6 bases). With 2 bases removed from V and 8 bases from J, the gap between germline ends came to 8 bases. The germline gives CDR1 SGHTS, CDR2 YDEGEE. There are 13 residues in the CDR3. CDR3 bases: TGTGCCAGCAGCTTCAACAGGGATTCACCCCTCCACTTT. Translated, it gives CASSFNRDSPLHF.

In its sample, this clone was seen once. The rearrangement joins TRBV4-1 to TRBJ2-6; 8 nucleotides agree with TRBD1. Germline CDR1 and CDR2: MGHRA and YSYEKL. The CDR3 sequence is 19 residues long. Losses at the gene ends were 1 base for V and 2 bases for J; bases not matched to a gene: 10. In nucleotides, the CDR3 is TGCGCCAGCAGCCAAGGAACCGGGACAGGCTACGCTGGGGCCAACGTCCTGACTTTC. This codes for CASSQGTGTGYAGANVLTF.

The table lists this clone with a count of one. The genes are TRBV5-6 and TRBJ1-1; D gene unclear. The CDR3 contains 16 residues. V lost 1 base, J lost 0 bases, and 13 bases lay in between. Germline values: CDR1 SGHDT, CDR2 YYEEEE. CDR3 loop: CASSLFAGALNTEAFF. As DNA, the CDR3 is TGTGCCAGCAGCTTGTTTGCCGGAGCCCTGAACACTGAAGCTTTCTTT. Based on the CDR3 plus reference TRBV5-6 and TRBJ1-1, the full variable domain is DAGVTQSPTHLIKTRGQQVTLRCSPKSGHDTVSWYQQALGQGPQFIFQYYEEEERQRGNFPDRFSGHQFPNYSSELNVNALLLGDSALYLCASSLFAGALNTEAFFGQGTRLTVV.

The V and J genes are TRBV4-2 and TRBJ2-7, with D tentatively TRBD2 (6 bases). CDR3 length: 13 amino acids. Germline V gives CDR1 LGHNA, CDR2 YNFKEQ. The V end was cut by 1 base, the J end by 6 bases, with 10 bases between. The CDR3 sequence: CASSQGGGTEQYF. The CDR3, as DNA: TGTGCCAGCAGCCAAGGGGGCGGGACCGAGCAGTACTTC.

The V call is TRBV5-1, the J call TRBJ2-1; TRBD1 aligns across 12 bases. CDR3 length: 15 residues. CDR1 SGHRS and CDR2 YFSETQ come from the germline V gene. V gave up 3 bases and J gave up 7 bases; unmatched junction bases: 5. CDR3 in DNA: TGCGCCAGCAGCTGGGGACAGGGGGCGTTTAATGAGCAGTTCTTC. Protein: CASSWGQGAFNEQFF.

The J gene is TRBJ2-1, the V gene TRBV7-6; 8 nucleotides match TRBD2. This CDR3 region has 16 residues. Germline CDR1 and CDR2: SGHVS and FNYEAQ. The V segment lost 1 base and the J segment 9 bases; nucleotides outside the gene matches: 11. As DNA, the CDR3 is TGTGCCAGCAGCTTAGGTCGGAAAGGCGGGGGGCGTGAGCAGTTCTTC. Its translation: CASSLGRKGGGREQFF. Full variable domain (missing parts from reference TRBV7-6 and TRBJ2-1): GAGVSQSPRYKVTKRGQDVALRCDPISGHVSLYWYRQALGQGPEFLTYFNYEAQQDKSGLPNDRFSAERPEGSISTLTIQRTEQRDSAMYRCASSLGRKGGGREQFFGPGTRLTVL.

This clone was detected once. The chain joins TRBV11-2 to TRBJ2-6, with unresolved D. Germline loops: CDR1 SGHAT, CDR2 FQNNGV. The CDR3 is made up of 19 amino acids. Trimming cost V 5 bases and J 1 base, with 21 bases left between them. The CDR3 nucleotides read TGTGCCAGCAGCACTCTGAGGTCAGCCCCGATTTCTGGGGCCAACGTCCTGACTTTC. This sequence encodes CASSTLRSAPISGANVLTF.

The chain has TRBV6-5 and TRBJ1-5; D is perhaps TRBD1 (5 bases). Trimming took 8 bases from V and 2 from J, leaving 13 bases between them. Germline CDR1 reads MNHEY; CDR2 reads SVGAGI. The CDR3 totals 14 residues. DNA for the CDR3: TGTGCCAGCTCGACAGAAGAGCGCAATCAGCCCCAGCATTTT. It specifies CASSTEERNQPQHF.

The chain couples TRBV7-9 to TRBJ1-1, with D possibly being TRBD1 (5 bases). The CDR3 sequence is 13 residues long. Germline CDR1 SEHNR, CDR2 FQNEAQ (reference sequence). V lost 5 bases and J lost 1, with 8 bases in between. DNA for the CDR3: TGTGCCAGCAGCACAACAGGGAACACTGAAGCTTTCTTT. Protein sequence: CASSTTGNTEAFF. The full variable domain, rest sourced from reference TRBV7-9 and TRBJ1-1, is DTGVSQNPRHKITKRGQNVTFRCDPISEHNRLYWYRQTLGQGPEFLTYFQNEAQLEKSRLLSDRFSAERPKGSFSTLEIQRTEQGDSAMYLCASSTTGNTEAFFGQGTRLTVV.

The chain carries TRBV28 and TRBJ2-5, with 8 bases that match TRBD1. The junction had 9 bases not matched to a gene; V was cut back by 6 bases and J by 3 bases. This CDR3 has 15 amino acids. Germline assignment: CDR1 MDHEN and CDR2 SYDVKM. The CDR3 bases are TGTGCCAGCAGAGACCTGGACAGGGCCAAAGAGACCCAGTACTTC. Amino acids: CASRDLDRAKETQYF.

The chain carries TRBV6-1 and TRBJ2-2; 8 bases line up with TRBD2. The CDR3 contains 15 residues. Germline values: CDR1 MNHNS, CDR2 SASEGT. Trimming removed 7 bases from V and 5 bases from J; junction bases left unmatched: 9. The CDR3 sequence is CASTRGAGVTGELFF. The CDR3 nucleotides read TGTGCCAGCACCAGGGGAGCGGGGGTAACCGGGGAGCTGTTTTTT.

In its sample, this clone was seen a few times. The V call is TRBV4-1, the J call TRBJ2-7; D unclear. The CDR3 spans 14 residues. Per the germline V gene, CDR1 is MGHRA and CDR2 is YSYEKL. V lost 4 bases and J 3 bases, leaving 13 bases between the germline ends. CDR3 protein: CASSRRRGNYEQYF. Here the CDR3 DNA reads TGCGCCAGCAGCCGGCGCAGAGGTAACTACGAGCAGTACTTC.

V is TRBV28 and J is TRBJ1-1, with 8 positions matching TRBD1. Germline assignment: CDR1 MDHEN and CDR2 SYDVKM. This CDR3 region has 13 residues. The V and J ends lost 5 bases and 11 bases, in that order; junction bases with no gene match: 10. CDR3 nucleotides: TGTGCCAGCAGTCCCCAGGACAGGGTGTGGGCTTTCTTT. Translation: CASSPQDRVWAFF.

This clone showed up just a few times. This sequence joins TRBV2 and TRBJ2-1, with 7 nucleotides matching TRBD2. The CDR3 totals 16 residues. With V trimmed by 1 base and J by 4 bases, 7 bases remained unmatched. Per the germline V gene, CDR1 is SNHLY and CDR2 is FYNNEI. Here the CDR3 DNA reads TGTGCCAGCAGTGAAGTTCGTCTAGCGGTATACAATGAGCAGTTCTTC. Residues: CASSEVRLAVYNEQFF.

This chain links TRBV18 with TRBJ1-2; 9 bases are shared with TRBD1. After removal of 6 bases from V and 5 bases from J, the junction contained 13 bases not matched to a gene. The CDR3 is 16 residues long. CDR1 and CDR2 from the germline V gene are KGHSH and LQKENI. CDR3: CASSLLWTGAEYGYTF. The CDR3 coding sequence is TGTGCCAGCTCTCTACTATGGACAGGGGCAGAGTATGGCTACACCTTC.

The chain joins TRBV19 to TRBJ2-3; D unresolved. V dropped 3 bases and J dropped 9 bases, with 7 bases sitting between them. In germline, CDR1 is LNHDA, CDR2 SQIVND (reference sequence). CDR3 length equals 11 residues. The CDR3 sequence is CASSIHSTQYF. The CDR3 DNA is TGTGCCAGTAGTATCCATAGCACGCAGTATTTT.

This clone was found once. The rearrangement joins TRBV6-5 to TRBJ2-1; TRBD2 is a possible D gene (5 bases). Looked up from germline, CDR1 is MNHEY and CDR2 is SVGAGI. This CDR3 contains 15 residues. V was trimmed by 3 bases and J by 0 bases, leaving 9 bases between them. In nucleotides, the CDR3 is TGTGCCAGCAGTTATCGGGATATCTCCTACAATGAGCAGTTCTTC. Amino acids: CASSYRDISYNEQFF.